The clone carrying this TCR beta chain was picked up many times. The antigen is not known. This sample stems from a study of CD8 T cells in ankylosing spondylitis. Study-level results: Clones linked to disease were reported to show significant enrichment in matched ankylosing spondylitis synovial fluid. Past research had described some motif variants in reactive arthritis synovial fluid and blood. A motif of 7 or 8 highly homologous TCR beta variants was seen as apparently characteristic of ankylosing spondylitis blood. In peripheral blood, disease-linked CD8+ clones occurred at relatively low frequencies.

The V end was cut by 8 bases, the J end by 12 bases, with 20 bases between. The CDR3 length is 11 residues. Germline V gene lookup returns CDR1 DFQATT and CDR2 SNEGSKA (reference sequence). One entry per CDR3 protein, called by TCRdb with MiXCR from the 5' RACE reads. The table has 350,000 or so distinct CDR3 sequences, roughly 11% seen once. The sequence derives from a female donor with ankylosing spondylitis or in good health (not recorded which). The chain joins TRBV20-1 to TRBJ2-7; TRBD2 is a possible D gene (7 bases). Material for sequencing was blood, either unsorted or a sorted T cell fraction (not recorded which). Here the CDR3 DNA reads TGCAGTTTCAGGGGAGGGGCAGCCATGTACTTC. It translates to CSFRGGAAMYF.